Presented here are 21 T cell receptor beta chains from one specimen sequenced in a study of regulatory and conventional T cells in RAG deficiency. The table came from immunoSEQ multiplex PCR; TCRdb's copy has only in-frame clones and leaves some out. Of fewer than 35,000 clones listed, around nine tenths were seen once; the top ten hold roughly an eighth. The sample was also reused in another study, on regulatory T cells. That publication notes: The primer mix had 52 TRBV and 13 TRBJ primers.

The sequenced sample was CD8+ T cells sorted from blood. All receptors derive from a human donor in good health.

The genes are TRBV6-1 and TRBJ2-7; 9 positions agree with TRBD2. Germline V gene data show CDR1 as MNHNS and CDR2 as SASEGT. J gave up 5 bases and V 5 bases, and 10 bases lay outside the gene matches. The CDR3 sequence is 15 residues long. CDR3 DNA sequence: TGTGCCAGCAGTTTGACCGGGACTAGCTTCGACGAGCAGTACTTC. This codes for CASSLTGTSFDEQYF.

The V and J genes are TRBV10-3 and TRBJ1-1, with no clear D. Germline-derived CDR1 and CDR2 are ENHRY and SYGVKD. The germline V and J ends were trimmed by 6 bases and 3 bases, with 14 bases remaining between them. The CDR3 runs 14 residues. The CDR3: CAISNGGGDTEAFF. The DNA of the CDR3 is TGTGCCATCAGCAACGGAGGTGGAGACACTGAAGCTTTCTTT.

This clone was detected only a few times. This chain joins TRBV6-5 and TRBJ1-1, with D uncertain. CDR1 and CDR2 (germline): MNHEY, SVGAGI. This CDR3 region has 14 residues. Trimming stripped 6 bases from V and 0 bases from J, with 11 bases between. Here the CDR3 DNA reads TGTGCCAGCAGCATAGGTCAGGTGAACACTGAAGCTTTCTTT. Its translation is CASSIGQVNTEAFF.

This clone was counted once. V usage is TRBV11-2 and J usage is TRBJ1-6; D is unclear. The CDR3 covers 16 residues. Germline V gene sequence: CDR1 SGHAT, CDR2 FQNNGV. Trimming removed 0 bases at V and 5 bases at J, with 11 bases between. CDR3 amino acids: CASSLEAWYNNSPLHF. In DNA, the CDR3 is TGTGCCAGCAGCTTAGAGGCGTGGTACAATAATTCACCCCTCCACTTT.

The chain joins TRBV28 to TRBJ2-7, with 7 bases identical to TRBD1. V dropped 5 bases and J dropped 2; count of bases not matched to a gene: 9. The CDR3 is 15 amino acids. CDR1 and CDR2 (germline): MDHEN, SYDVKM. The CDR3 spells CASSIPDRVAYEQYF. The DNA of the CDR3 is TGTGCCAGCAGTATACCAGACAGGGTTGCCTACGAGCAGTACTTC.

The chain carries TRBV19 and TRBJ2-7, with 10 nucleotides matching TRBD2. With V trimmed by 5 bases and J by 2 bases, 15 bases remained unmatched. Germline-derived CDR1 and CDR2 are LNHDA and SQIVND (reference sequence). There are 18 residues in the CDR3. This CDR3 is CASSVTGIGLAVAYEQYF. The CDR3 coding sequence is TGTGCCAGTAGTGTCACAGGGATCGGACTAGCGGTCGCCTACGAGCAGTACTTC.

This chain connects TRBV4-2 to TRBJ2-1; 9 bases map to TRBD1. The CDR3 totals 18 residues. V gave up 1 base and J gave up 2 bases; unmatched junction bases: 9. Germline V gives CDR1 LGHNA, CDR2 YNFKEQ. This CDR3 is CASSQVWFGQGTYNEQFF. CDR3 nucleotide sequence: TGTGCCAGCAGCCAAGTTTGGTTCGGACAGGGGACCTACAATGAGCAGTTCTTC.

V is TRBV2 and J is TRBJ1-2; tentative D call: TRBD1 (5 bases). The V gene lost 11 bases and the J gene lost 8 bases, with 18 bases spanning the gap. Germline loops: CDR1 SNHLY, CDR2 FYNNEI. The CDR3 is 12 residues long. CDR3 nucleotides: TGTGCCGGAAGGACATTCGCGGGGGGCTACACCTTC. The encoded protein is CAGRTFAGGYTF.

The chain uses TRBV6-6 and TRBJ2-5; D gene ambiguous. Germline loops: CDR1 MNHNY, CDR2 SVGAGI (reference sequence). The CDR3 is made up of 16 amino acids. The V and J ends lost 5 bases and 2 bases respectively, with 18 bases between them. CDR3 loop: CASSATPFTTQETQYF. CDR3 in DNA: TGTGCCAGCAGTGCGACCCCTTTCACAACTCAAGAGACCCAGTACTTC.

CDR3 sequence: CASSFRDLTYEQYF. The CDR3 region has the DNA TGTGCCAGCAGCTTCCGGGACTTGACCTACGAGCAGTACTTC. The chain combines TRBV5-5 with TRBJ2-7, with D perhaps matching TRBD2 (6 bases). The CDR3 has 14 residues. Trimming shortened V by 2 bases and J by 2 bases, and 11 bases separated the two germline ends. Germline V gene data show CDR1 as SGHKS and CDR2 as YYEKEE (reference sequence).

The chain combines TRBV5-1 with TRBJ1-2; a possible D gene is TRBD1 (6 bases). In germline, CDR1 is SGHRS, CDR2 YFSETQ. There are 13 residues in the CDR3. The V gene lost 2 bases and the J gene lost 8 bases, with 13 bases spanning the gap. CDR3 loop: CASSLIQGGGYTF. The CDR3 DNA reads TGCGCCAGCAGCTTAATACAGGGAGGAGGCTACACCTTC.

V and J are TRBV27 and TRBJ2-2, with D uncertain. Germline-derived CDR1 and CDR2 are MNHEY and SMNVEV (reference sequence). Trimming cost V 6 bases and J 9 bases, with 11 bases left between them. This CDR3 spans 12 amino acids. The CDR3 reads CASRHTGRELFF. The DNA for the CDR3 is TGTGCCAGCAGACATACCGGTCGGGAGCTGTTTTTT.

The V gene is TRBV7-9, the J gene TRBJ2-1; 12 positions match TRBD2. The CDR3 runs 15 residues. The V segment lost 5 bases and the J segment 9 bases; nucleotides outside the gene matches: 8. Germline-derived CDR1 and CDR2 are SEHNR and FQNEAQ (reference sequence). The chain's CDR3 is CASSPKTSGSGEQFF. The CDR3 region has the DNA TGTGCCAGCAGCCCAAAGACTAGCGGGAGCGGTGAGCAGTTCTTC.

This clone was seen a handful of times. The gene calls are TRBV28 and TRBJ1-3; no firm D call. CDR3 length equals 11 residues. CDR1 MDHEN and CDR2 SYDVKM come from the germline V gene. The V and J ends lost 8 bases and 0 bases respectively, with 2 bases between them. CDR3 DNA sequence: TGTGCCAGCGTCTCTGGAAACACCATATATTTT. This encodes CASVSGNTIYF.

The rearrangement links TRBV19 to TRBJ2-1; D gene ambiguous. Trimming cost V 3 bases and J 3 bases, with 6 bases left between them. Germline-derived CDR1 and CDR2 are LNHDA and SQIVND (reference sequence). This CDR3 is built from 13 residues. The chain's CDR3 is CASSMGYYNEQFF. The CDR3 nucleotides read TGTGCCAGTAGTATGGGCTACTACAATGAGCAGTTCTTC.

This clone was found once. The chain combines TRBV28 with TRBJ1-5; a weak D match, TRBD1 (6 bases). The CDR3 loop spans 19 amino acids. With 7 bases removed from V and 2 bases from J, the gap between germline ends came to 27 bases. Germline loops: CDR1 MDHEN, CDR2 SYDVKM. CDR3: CASTLPGRQAPGRNQPQHF. CDR3 DNA sequence: TGTGCCAGCACCCTACCCGGGAGACAGGCGCCTGGGCGCAATCAGCCCCAGCATTTT.

The V call is TRBV19, the J call TRBJ2-7; D assignment may be TRBD1 or TRBD2 (5 bases each). The CDR3 runs 16 residues. CDR1 is LNHDA, CDR2 SQIVND, per germline (reference sequence). The V gene lost 3 bases and the J gene lost 2 bases, with 17 bases spanning the gap. CDR3 DNA sequence: TGTGCCAGTAGTATCGTGGGGGACCCACTAACCTACGAGCAGTACTTC. Its protein is CASSIVGDPLTYEQYF.

The chain combines TRBV6-5 with TRBJ2-7; 10 nucleotides agree with TRBD2. This CDR3 region has 13 residues. The germline gives CDR1 MNHEY, CDR2 SVGAGI. V dropped 8 bases and J dropped 3; count of bases not matched to a gene: 4. CDR3 nucleotides: TGTGCCAGCTCTCCTAGCGGGAGCTACGAGCAGTACTTC. Protein product: CASSPSGSYEQYF.

This rearrangement joins TRBV11-2 to TRBJ2-7, with D tentatively TRBD2 (6 bases). Germline assignment: CDR1 SGHAT and CDR2 FQNNGV. Between the trimmed V and J ends, which lost 0 bases and 0 bases, there was a span of 15 bases. The CDR3 extends over 17 amino acids. The CDR3 region has the DNA TGTGCCAGCAGCTTAGAGGGTAGCGGATCCCGCTCCTACGAGCAGTACTTC. Its protein is CASSLEGSGSRSYEQYF.

This rearrangement joins TRBV9 to TRBJ2-3, with D unclear. The CDR3 covers 15 residues. Germline loops: CDR1 SGDLS, CDR2 YYNGEE. Between the trimmed V and J ends, which lost 1 base and 2 bases, there was a span of 11 bases. CDR3 residues: CASSVRVAPTDTQYF. For the CDR3, the DNA is TGTGCCAGCAGCGTAAGGGTAGCCCCCACAGATACGCAGTATTTT.

The gene calls are TRBV9 and TRBJ2-3, with D maybe TRBD1 (6 bases). The V and J ends lost 2 bases and 2 bases respectively, with 9 bases between them. CDR1 and CDR2 (germline): SGDLS, YYNGEE. The CDR3 has 14 amino acids. CDR3 in amino acids: CASSVAGVTDTQYF. The CDR3 nucleotides are TGTGCCAGCAGCGTGGCAGGGGTCACAGATACGCAGTATTTT.